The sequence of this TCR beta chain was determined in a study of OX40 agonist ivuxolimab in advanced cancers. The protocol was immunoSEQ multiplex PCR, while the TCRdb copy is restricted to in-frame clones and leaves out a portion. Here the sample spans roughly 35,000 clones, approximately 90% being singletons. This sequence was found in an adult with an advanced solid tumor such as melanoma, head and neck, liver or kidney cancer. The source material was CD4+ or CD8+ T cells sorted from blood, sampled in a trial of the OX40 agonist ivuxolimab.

CDR3 coding DNA: TGTGCCAGCAGTGTCCTAGCGGGAGTTCCGTACGAGCAGTACTTC. Translated, it gives CASSVLAGVPYEQYF. This chain uses TRBV27 with TRBJ2-7; 10 bases fit TRBD2. Germline V gives CDR1 MNHEY, CDR2 SMNVEV (reference sequence). Unmatched junction bases numbered 8, after V lost 5 bases and J lost 4 bases. The CDR3 runs to 15 residues.